This TCR beta chain was identified in a study of CD8 T cells in ankylosing spondylitis. Looked up from germline, CDR1 is SGDLS and CDR2 is YYNGEE. The CDR3 has 15 amino acids. V gave up 2 bases and J gave up 2 bases, with 11 bases separating them. TCRdb re-analysed the 5' RACE reads in MiXCR, keeping a single row per CDR3 protein. Here the sample spans roughly 220,000 distinct CDR3 sequences, roughly 10% being singletons. As regards this clonotype: The antigen is unknown.

Study-wide results and limits: Several highly homologous variants formed a TCR beta motif that appeared characteristic of ankylosing spondylitis blood.

The material sequenced was blood, either unsorted or a sorted T cell fraction (not recorded which). This TCR derives from a male donor with ankylosing spondylitis or in good health (not recorded which). The V call is TRBV9, the J call TRBJ2-1; possibly TRBD2 for D (6 bases). The CDR3 DNA reads as TGTGCCAGCAGCGTTGACGGGGGTACCTACAATGAGCAGTTCTTC. It translates to CASSVDGGTYNEQFF.